This entry describes one T cell receptor (beta chain). Its recognized antigen is unknown. The input lacks base qualities; no much larger clone sits a single base away. Deep-resolution immunoSEQ TCR-beta sequencing was performed on DNA from uncultured naive and memory CD4+ T cells. On the study's bioinformatics: Preprocessing removed nonproductive sequences and CDR3s not starting with C, not ending with F or W, or shorter than 7 amino acids. Cultured and uncultured naive and memory CD4+ repertoires were searched for previously identified spike- and CEF-reactive CDR3s. CDR3 homology was measured as pairwise Levenshtein distance, computed with the stringdist R package after trimming three terminal residues from each end. Not all clones reach the TCRdb copy of this immuneACCESS table, which keeps in-frame sequences only. Checked studies attribute under half of the gap to unresolved V genes and leave the rest unexplained. For V, J and clone size, that table is used; D and trimming come from the DNA. The sample table contains more than 50,000 clones; only one count was recorded for roughly 90% of them. Together, the top ten hold roughly 1.4% of the sample.

V drops 1 base and J drops 0 bases, leaving 7 bases in between. According to the germline V gene, CDR1 reads SGHTA and CDR2 reads FQGNSA. The CDR3 has 15 amino acids, counting the end cysteine and phenylalanine. Of all the DNA, just the CDR3 is kept, 45 bases in frame from base 1. CD4+ T cells from unexposed donors were collected before the COVID-19 pandemic (2011-2018). Naive and memory CD4+ T cells were separated from cryopreserved PBMCs by CD4 enrichment followed by EasySep naive CD4+ T cell enrichment. The leukapheresis product for the unexposed donors was obtained through commercial purchase. PBMCs were isolated from leukapheresis product or whole blood by Ficoll-Paque PLUS gradient centrifugation. PBMCs were either cryopreserved at -140 degrees C or used fresh in the expansion assay. The QIAamp Micro DNA Kit was used to extract genomic DNA from the CD4+ T cells. The data were obtained in a study of CD4 T cells in relation to SARS-CoV-2 and coronaviruses (dated by TCRdb to the early 2020s). General notes on the study: HLA restriction was mapped for shared crossreactive spike epitopes using patient-derived lymphoblastoid cell lines. Memory CD4+ T cell crossreactivity between SARS-CoV-2 and common cold coronavirus spike proteins was assessed at the TCR clonotype level in the study. The Adaptive Biotechnologies TCR-sequencing kit was used for samples from three pre-COVID donors and for the naive versus memory experiments, whereas the other data were Illumina-based. For other donors in the study, expansion assays were sequenced with a different, Illumina-based TCR-beta assay.

Points the paper makes about the study in general: Naive versus memory sequencing indicated the assay detects memory recall responses rather than primary responses primed during culture. The study was limited by small numbers of patients and tested TCRs. Around 65% of donors had memory CD4+ clonotypes that crossrecognized SARS-CoV-2 and at least one common cold coronavirus spike. Pre-pandemic and post-infection samples were not both contributed by any donor, so tracing of the source of pre-existing responses was limited. Since the crossreactivity analysis centred on spike protein, crossreactivity against other viral proteins was not assessed. Compared with monoreactive clones, crossreactive clones had significantly weaker SARS-CoV-2-driven expansion, a result consistent with antigenic imprinting.

The sequencing input was memory CD4+ T cells from PBMCs. According to the study, the label for this sample's cell subset or site signals: memory (non-naive) CD4+ T cells. The rearranged chain carries TRBV7-2 and TRBJ1-5; confidence is insufficient to name the D gene. The origin of this receptor is a human donor in good health. The CDR3 region reads CASSLGSGSNQPQHF. DNA sequence: TGTGCCAGCAGCTTAGGCTCCGGTAGCAATCAGCCCCAGCATTTT.